This T cell receptor beta chain was captured in a study of vaccination effects on CD4 cells after COVID-19 (dated by TCRdb to the early 2020s). With regard to the full study: To identify antigen-specific CD4+ T cell clonotypes by their expansion, the ViraFEST assay first stimulated PBMC with viral peptide pools and then applied TCR sequencing. Post-vaccine samples across the study were collected a median of 72 days after the second dose, with a range of 14 to 241. About 2.1 million PBMC per well were cultured in IMDM with around 5% human AB serum, around 9.1 IU/ml IL-2 and gentamicin, plus 10 ug/ml peptides. SARS-CoV-2 spike-specific CD4+ TCR repertoires from before and after mRNA vaccination were compared in COVID-19 convalescent patients and in infection-naive vaccine recipients. The full study included some 10 COVID-19 convalescent patients and several SARS-CoV-2-naive healthy vaccine recipients. Cultures from other donors in the study were sequenced with the Oncomine TCR Beta short-read assay on an Illumina iSeq 100. The paper's findings and limits, for the study overall: Among healthy vaccine recipients, nearly all vaccine-induced clones were SARS-CoV-2 mono-reactive, and just 1 of 255 was cross-reactive with common cold coronaviruses. Both infection-induced and vaccine-induced clones contracted markedly at late post-vaccination timepoints, which is consistent with waning T cell responses. The study was limited by a small number of convalescent patients and lacked early post-infection timepoints.

With regard to this clone: Its antigen remains unidentified. No base-level quality is on record; no much larger clone is a single base apart.

Looking up the germline V gene yields CDR1 SGHNT and CDR2 YENEEA. The CDR3 has 15 amino acids, counting the end cysteine and phenylalanine. Only the CDR3 region is kept as DNA, spanning 45 bases read in frame from base 1. V is trimmed back by 5 bases and J by 4 bases, and the junction contains 7 bases that no gene match accounts for. After roughly 11 days of culture, CD4+ T cells were isolated with the EasySep CD4+ T cell isolation kit. Participants received two doses of either the BNT162b2 or the mRNA-1273 mRNA SARS-CoV-2 vaccine. None of the healthy vaccine recipients had a prior SARS-CoV-2 infection, which was confirmed by nucleocapsid antibody tests that came back negative both before and after vaccination. On days 3 and 7, half of the culture medium was replaced with fresh IL-2-containing medium. Unless otherwise noted, each peptide stimulation condition was cultured in triplicate wells. PBMC were separated from whole blood using Ficoll-Paque Plus gradient centrifugation and were then either cryopreserved at -140C or used fresh. The QIAamp micro DNA kit was used to extract genomic DNA from the cultured CD4+ T cells.

Receptor amplification or capture employed the immunoSEQ multiplex PCR assay. TCR beta CDR3 sequencing was performed on DNA from the cultured, isolated CD4+ T cells. Processing in the source paper ran as follows. Non-productive TCR sequences were discarded, and reads were trimmed to the CDR3 region, with only CDR3s of 7 or more amino acids retained. The MANAFEST web app was used to identify antigen-specific clonotypes by comparing expansion in peptide wells with expansion in reference cultures. To be called positive, a clone needed expansion at FDR<0.05 compared with the reference and with all other wells, an odds ratio greater than 5, and a frequency greater than 0.1% in two replicate wells. A clonotype was defined as cross-reactive if the clonotype was significantly expanded both in SARS-CoV-2 spike wells and in at least one common cold coronavirus spike condition. CDR3 similarity was assessed by Levenshtein distance with the stringdist R package, and unrooted trees were built with ape in R 3.6.1. Here the immuneACCESS table is served through TCRdb, limited to in-frame sequences with V and J called. Missing clones are a known gap in these copies; in checked studies unresolved V genes cover under half, and the rest lacks a known reason. That table is the source of V, J and clone size, and D and trimming were worked out from the DNA. The sample table records around 69,000 clones; 70% to 80% of these occur just once. The biggest ten clones account for roughly 2.2% of the sample.

The material sequenced was CD4+ T cells from PBMCs cultured without peptide, taken after COVID-19 vaccination. The TCR comes from a human donor who received a COVID-19 vaccine. The chain joins TRBV11-3 to TRBJ2-5; 10 central bases correspond to TRBD1. The nucleotide sequence reads as follows: TGTGCCAGCAGCAAAACGACAGGGGGCGCAGAGACCCAGTACTTC. The translation is CASSKTTGGAETQYF.